Listed here are 25 T cell receptor beta chains from one sample, sequenced in a study of CD8+ T cells in alopecia areata. Treatment: oral pan-JAK inhibitor, 5-10 mg twice daily. TCR sequencing used cDNA made by reverse transcription of extracted RNA. Produced via immunoSEQ multiplex PCR; TCRdb's table is partial and in-frame only. The sample holds 110,000 to 150,000 clones, roughly nine tenths seen once. The material sequenced was CD8+ T cells sorted from blood, taken at week 4, from a patient treated with tofacitinib. These receptors all stem from a human donor with alopecia areata.

This chain uses TRBV4-1 with TRBJ2-5, with 14 positions matching TRBD2. The CDR3 sequence is 19 residues long. CDR1 and CDR2 (germline): MGHRA, YSYEKL. Unmatched junction bases numbered 12, after V lost 5 bases and J lost 1 base. This CDR3 reads CASSTGPTSGRAPQETQYF. The CDR3 DNA sequence: TGCGCCAGCAGCACAGGCCCGACTAGCGGGAGGGCCCCCCAAGAGACCCAGTACTTC.

This clone has a handful of counts. This chain uses TRBV6-5 with TRBJ2-5; D is ambiguous. This CDR3 is built from 13 residues. The ends were cut back, 0 bases at V and 3 bases at J, with 5 bases in the middle. Germline V gene data show CDR1 as MNHEY and CDR2 as SVGAGI. In nucleotides, the CDR3 is TGTGCCAGCAGTTACTCGTGGAAAGAGACCCAGTACTTC. It yields the protein CASSYSWKETQYF.

This clone showed up just a few times. The genes are TRBV6-5 and TRBJ2-5; unclear D gene. The V end was cut by 8 bases, the J end by 6 bases, with 10 bases between. The CDR3 contains 11 residues. Germline V gives CDR1 MNHEY, CDR2 SVGAGI. CDR3 amino acids: CASGPWQTQYF. As DNA, the CDR3 is TGTGCCAGCGGTCCGTGGCAGACCCAGTACTTC.

This clone occurred once. The chain carries TRBV29-1 and TRBJ2-1; the D is unclear. The CDR3 runs to 11 residues. Germline V gene data show CDR1 as SQVTM and CDR2 as ANQGSEA. Trimming took off 1 base at V and 8 bases at J, with 6 bases between the two ends. In DNA form, the CDR3 reads TGCAGCGTTGAAGGGTTGGATGAGCAGTTCTTC. Its translation is CSVEGLDEQFF.

J is TRBJ2-7 and V is TRBV27; 7 bases agree with TRBD1. CDR3 length: 14 amino acids. Germline V gene lookup returns CDR1 MNHEY and CDR2 SMNVEV (reference sequence). J lost 5 bases, V lost 5 bases, and 9 bases had no gene match. Here the CDR3 reads CASSPRRTGDEQYF. The CDR3 DNA reads TGTGCCAGCAGTCCCCGACGGACAGGAGACGAGCAGTACTTC.

The chain recombines TRBV27 with TRBJ2-7; 11 bases match TRBD1. Germline V lookup: CDR1 MNHEY, CDR2 SMNVEV (reference sequence). The CDR3 covers 15 residues. Trimming cost V 5 bases and J 7 bases; bases outside gene matches: 10. CDR3 sequence reads: CASSASGTGGWEQYF. As DNA, the CDR3 is TGTGCCAGCAGTGCCTCCGGGACAGGGGGGTGGGAGCAGTACTTC.

This chain connects TRBV5-1 to TRBJ2-7; D perhaps matches TRBD2 (7 bases). The CDR3 contains 16 residues. Trimming took 4 bases from V and 6 from J, leaving 23 bases between them. Germline CDR1 reads SGHRS; CDR2 reads YFSETQ. The CDR3 sequence is CASSGFGTPGGIEQYF. CDR3 DNA sequence: TGCGCCAGCAGCGGGTTCGGGACACCCGGGGGGATCGAGCAGTACTTC.

The chain uses TRBV7-2 and TRBJ2-1, with TRBD2 matching over 11 bases. The CDR3 sequence is 15 residues long. CDR1 is SGHTA and CDR2 is FQGNSA in the germline V gene. J gave up 3 bases and V 6 bases, and 4 bases lay outside the gene matches. Written as DNA, the CDR3 is TGTGCCAGCAGAGGAGGGACTAGCGGCTACAATGAGCAGTTCTTC. It yields the protein CASRGGTSGYNEQFF.

CDR3 amino acids: CASSIYTDTQYF. The CDR3 DNA sequence: TGTGCCAGCAGTATATACACAGATACGCAGTATTTT. V and J are TRBV27 and TRBJ2-3; D is unresolved. Looked up from germline, CDR1 is MNHEY and CDR2 is SMNVEV (reference sequence). V lost 5 bases, J lost 2 bases, and 5 bases lay in between. This CDR3 has 12 amino acids.

The chain uses TRBV29-1 and TRBJ2-7; 11 bases are a match to TRBD1. This CDR3 is built from 14 residues. J gave up 5 bases and V 6 bases, and 9 bases lay outside the gene matches. The germline V gene encodes CDR1 SQVTM and CDR2 ANQGSEA. CDR3 sequence reads: CSVAPPGQGDEQYF. CDR3 sequence (DNA): TGCAGCGTCGCTCCCCCGGGACAGGGGGACGAGCAGTACTTC.

The chain links TRBV13 to TRBJ1-2, with 10 bases fitting TRBD1. V dropped 2 bases and J dropped 4; count of bases not matched to a gene: 7. The CDR3 is 16 residues long. Germline lookup yields CDR1 PRHDT and CDR2 FYEKMQ (reference sequence). The CDR3 DNA follows: TGTGCCAGCAGCTTAATGGGGACAGGGGCTGGCTATGGCTACACCTTC. Its protein is CASSLMGTGAGYGYTF.

The CDR3 DNA is TGTGCCAGCAGCAGGAACCCGGGTGTCGGGTCGGACGAGCAGTACTTC. This translates into CASSRNPGVGSDEQYF. The chain joins TRBV7-3 to TRBJ2-7; no firm D call. The V gene lost 5 bases and the J gene lost 5 bases, with 22 bases spanning the gap. CDR1 is SGHTA, CDR2 FQGTGA, per germline. The CDR3 consists of 16 residues.

The rearrangement links TRBV14 to TRBJ2-3, with unresolved D. The ends were cut back, 0 bases at V and 2 bases at J, with 3 bases in the middle. The CDR3 runs to 13 residues. In germline, CDR1 is SGHDN, CDR2 FVKESK. The CDR3 nucleotides are TGTGCCAGCAGCCAAGAACCCACAGATACGCAGTATTTT. Amino acid sequence: CASSQEPTDTQYF.

This chain links TRBV7-9 with TRBJ1-1; D call uncertain. The CDR3 length is 15 residues. Trimming pared 3 bases from V and 0 bases from J, leaving 11 bases between. Germline-derived CDR1 and CDR2 are SEHNR and FQNEAQ (reference sequence). In DNA, the CDR3 is TGTGCCAGCAGCTTCCCGGCTCGTCTGAACACTGAAGCTTTCTTT. It yields the protein CASSFPARLNTEAFF.

V usage is TRBV27 and J usage is TRBJ2-7, with TRBD1 as a possible D gene (6 bases). The CDR3 is made up of 14 amino acids. Looked up from germline, CDR1 is MNHEY and CDR2 is SMNVEV (reference sequence). V lost 5 bases, J lost 0 bases, and 11 bases lay in between. In nucleotides, the CDR3 is TGTGCCAGCAGTACCTACAGGGACTCCTACGAGCAGTACTTC. Its protein is CASSTYRDSYEQYF.

This sequence joins TRBV7-6 and TRBJ1-2; 7 nucleotides agree with TRBD1. The CDR3 loop spans 12 amino acids. V lost 4 bases to trimming and J lost 6 bases; unmatched junction nucleotides: 2. CDR1 and CDR2 from the germline V gene are SGHVS and FNYEAQ. In nucleotides, the CDR3 is TGTGCCAGCAGCTCGACAGGGCATGGCTACACCTTC. Its protein product is CASSSTGHGYTF.

The V and J genes are TRBV27 and TRBJ2-3; 9 bases fit TRBD1. The CDR3 spans 16 residues. From germline, CDR1 is MNHEY and CDR2 SMNVEV (reference sequence). V lost 5 bases, J lost 2 bases, and 8 bases stayed unmatched. The CDR3: CASSPGTGIFTDTQYF. CDR3 DNA: TGTGCCAGCAGTCCCGGGACAGGGATTTTCACAGATACGCAGTATTTT.

The gene calls are TRBV29-1 and TRBJ2-2, with unresolved D. The germline V gene encodes CDR1 SQVTM and CDR2 ANQGSEA. The V and J ends lost 7 bases and 0 bases respectively, with 9 bases between them. The CDR3 length is 13 residues. The chain's CDR3 is CSGGDTNTGELFF. As DNA, the CDR3 is TGCAGCGGGGGTGACACGAACACCGGGGAGCTGTTTTTT.

The chain employs TRBV29-1 and TRBJ2-7, with TRBD1 identical over 9 bases. V was pared by 6 bases and J by 5 bases, with 11 bases of the junction left unmatched. CDR3 size: 14 residues. Germline-derived CDR1 and CDR2 are SQVTM and ANQGSEA. DNA for the CDR3: TGCAGCGTCGATCCGGGACAGGGTGTGAACGAGCAGTACTTC. It specifies CSVDPGQGVNEQYF.

The chain is built from TRBV6-5 and TRBJ2-5; the D gene could be TRBD1 or TRBD2 (5 bases each). CDR1 is MNHEY, CDR2 SVGAGI, per germline. The CDR3 spans 15 residues. Trimming cost V 2 bases and J 4 bases, with 14 bases left between them. The CDR3 region has the DNA TGTGCCAGCAGTTACGGGGGACGATCCACAGAGACCCAGTACTTC. Translating it yields CASSYGGRSTETQYF.

J is TRBJ2-5 and V is TRBV7-9; D is unclear. The V end lost 5 bases, the J end lost 8 bases, and 6 bases lay between the germline ends. Per the germline V gene, CDR1 is SEHNR and CDR2 is FQNEAQ (reference sequence). The CDR3 sequence is 10 residues long. The CDR3 coding sequence is TGTGCCAGCAGCCCCCCCACCCAGTACTTC. It codes for CASSPPTQYF.

CDR3 loop: CASSGSATDTQYF. The DNA for the CDR3 is TGTGCCAGCAGTGGGAGTGCCACAGATACGCAGTATTTT. The J gene is TRBJ2-3, the V gene TRBV2; D is unclear. From germline, CDR1 is SNHLY and CDR2 FYNNEI. The V end lost 4 bases, the J end lost 2 bases, and 7 bases lay between the germline ends. The CDR3 runs to 13 residues. The full variable domain, in which reference TRBV2 and TRBJ2-3 provide the parts outside the CDR3, is EPEVTQTPSHQVTQMGQEVILRCVPISNHLYFYWYRQILGQKVEFLVSFYNNEISEKSEIFDDQFSVERPDGSNFTLKIRSTKLEDSAMYFCASSGSATDTQYFGPGTRLTVL.

The CDR3: CASHPTETGASYNEQFF. The CDR3 coding sequence is TGTGCCAGCCATCCAACAGAGACAGGCGCTTCCTACAATGAGCAGTTCTTC. The rearrangement joins TRBV2 to TRBJ2-1; weak D call: TRBD1 (6 bases). Deletions cut 8 bases from V and 1 base from J, with 21 bases between. Germline V gives CDR1 SNHLY, CDR2 FYNNEI. CDR3 length: 17 amino acids.

V and J are TRBV13 and TRBJ2-3; 11 bases agree with TRBD2. Germline assignment: CDR1 PRHDT and CDR2 FYEKMQ (reference sequence). This CDR3 is built from 16 residues. The junction had 11 bases not matched to a gene; V was cut back by 6 bases and J by 6 bases. The CDR3 DNA is TGTGCCAGCAGGCGTTACCCGGGACTAGCGGAGGATACGCAGTATTTT. Amino acids: CASRRYPGLAEDTQYF.

This clone was observed a single time. The genes are TRBV21-1 and TRBJ2-7; the table's D call TRBD2 went unverified against the DNA. TRBV21-1 is a listed pseudogene. This CDR3 is 16 amino acids long. The CDR3 DNA follows: TGTGCCAGCAGCAAAGCGCCCCGACTAGCCTTCTACGAGCAGTACTTC. Translation: CASSKAPRLAFYEQYF.